These 14 T cell receptor beta chains were sequenced from one sample in a study of somatic mutations in cytotoxic T cells in rheumatoid arthritis. The assay was immunoSEQ multiplex PCR, and TCRdb's table has in-frame clones only and misses some. This table holds roughly 11,000 clones, over 65% found once. The sample comprised CD8+ T cells sorted from blood. These receptors all come from a man aged 65 to 79 in good health.

The chain carries TRBV6-5 and TRBJ1-2; the D gene is possibly TRBD1 (6 bases). Germline loops: CDR1 MNHEY, CDR2 SVGAGI. V gave up 6 bases and J gave up 6 bases, with 14 bases separating them. The CDR3 runs to 13 residues. CDR3 amino acids: CASSLGGSNGYTF. In DNA, the CDR3 is TGTGCCAGCAGCCTAGGGGGGTCCAATGGCTACACCTTC.

The J gene is TRBJ2-1, the V gene TRBV9, with D hard to call. V lost 3 bases to trimming and J lost 7 bases, with 17 bases between them. Germline V gene data show CDR1 as SGDLS and CDR2 as YYNGEE. This CDR3 is built from 15 residues. The CDR3: CASSASGMALNEQFF. CDR3 nucleotide sequence: TGTGCCAGCAGCGCCTCAGGAATGGCTTTGAATGAGCAGTTCTTC.

The chain employs TRBV7-7 and TRBJ2-1, with D possibly TRBD2 on 5 matching bases. Trimming pared 1 base from V and 8 bases from J, leaving 12 bases between. Germline-derived CDR1 and CDR2 are SSHAT and FNYEAQ (reference sequence). The CDR3 sequence is 14 residues long. Here the CDR3 reads CASSLVGSGDEQFF. The CDR3, as DNA: TGTGCCAGCAGCTTAGTAGGGAGCGGCGATGAGCAGTTCTTC.

V and J are TRBV27 and TRBJ2-7; tentative D call: TRBD2 (5 bases). Trimming left V 6 bases short and J 2 bases short, with 11 bases between. CDR1 and CDR2 (germline): MNHEY, SMNVEV (reference sequence). CDR3 length equals 13 residues. DNA for the CDR3: TGTGCCAGCAGCCCGGGAAAGACCTACGAGCAGTACTTC. Its translation: CASSPGKTYEQYF.

The rearrangement links TRBV30 to TRBJ2-2; tentative D call: TRBD1 (6 bases). The germline V gene encodes CDR1 GTSNPN and CDR2 SVGIG (reference sequence). The CDR3 consists of 15 residues. The V end was cut by 4 bases, the J end by 2 bases, with 14 bases between. The chain's CDR3 is CAWNPGHLNTGELFF. DNA for the CDR3: TGTGCCTGGAACCCGGGACACCTTAACACCGGGGAGCTGTTTTTT.

The genes are TRBV13 and TRBJ1-1, with 7 bases fitting TRBD1. The length of the CDR3 is 15 residues. Germline V CDR1 and CDR2: PRHDT, FYEKMQ (reference sequence). V shed 3 bases, J shed 2 bases, and the junction held 6 bases outside the gene matches. CDR3 loop: CASSFGTAENTEAFF. The CDR3 DNA sequence: TGTGCCAGCAGCTTTGGGACAGCTGAAAACACTGAAGCTTTCTTT.

V usage is TRBV28 and J usage is TRBJ1-1, with D perhaps TRBD1 (5 bases). The germline V gene has CDR1 MDHEN and CDR2 SYDVKM. Trimming removed 5 bases from V and 6 bases from J, with 10 bases in between. This CDR3 has 12 amino acids. Here the CDR3 reads CASSHPGSEAFF. The CDR3 DNA reads TGTGCCAGCAGTCATCCAGGGTCTGAAGCTTTCTTT.

CDR3 nucleotides: TGTGCCAGCAGTTTAATGGAAGGCAATCAGCCCCAGCATTTT. It specifies CASSLMEGNQPQHF. The chain recombines TRBV27 with TRBJ1-5; no reliable D call. CDR3 length: 14 residues. V lost 2 bases to trimming and J lost 2 bases, with 7 bases between them. CDR1 is MNHEY, CDR2 SMNVEV, per germline (reference sequence).

This clone was seen a single time. This rearrangement joins TRBV2 to TRBJ1-2; D unresolved. The CDR3 consists of 13 residues. CDR1 is SNHLY and CDR2 is FYNNEI in the germline V gene. Trimming took 6 bases from V and 4 from J, leaving 12 bases between them. The CDR3, as DNA: TGTGCCAGCAGCGTCACAGAGACCTATGGCTACACCTTC. This translates into CASSVTETYGYTF.

The chain is built from TRBV27 and TRBJ2-1; D gene ambiguous. CDR1 and CDR2 from the germline V gene are MNHEY and SMNVEV (reference sequence). The V and J ends lost 1 base and 5 bases respectively, with 12 bases between them. This CDR3 has 15 amino acids. CDR3 DNA sequence: TGTGCCAGCAGTTTATACAAATTCGTCCACAATGAGCAGTTCTTC. Its protein product is CASSLYKFVHNEQFF.

The genes are TRBV11-2 and TRBJ2-7; perhaps TRBD2 as D (5 bases). Trimming stripped 0 bases from V and 3 bases from J, with 12 bases between. The CDR3 is 15 residues long. Germline-derived CDR1 and CDR2 are SGHAT and FQNNGV. The CDR3 nucleotides are TGTGCCAGCAGCTTAGAGAGGGCTAGTGTCTACGAGCAGTACTTC. Translated, it gives CASSLERASVYEQYF.

The chain links TRBV27 to TRBJ2-7, with D perhaps TRBD1 (5 bases). This CDR3 contains 14 residues. Germline assignment: CDR1 MNHEY and CDR2 SMNVEV (reference sequence). V gave up 4 bases and J gave up 6 bases, with 16 bases separating them. CDR3 sequence: CASSYSQGSGEQYF. As DNA, the CDR3 is TGTGCCAGCAGTTACTCTCAGGGATCGGGCGAGCAGTACTTC.

The chain couples TRBV28 to TRBJ2-1; a possible D gene is TRBD1 (6 bases). The V gene's germline CDR1 is MDHEN and CDR2 SYDVKM. The CDR3 runs to 13 residues. The germline V and J ends were trimmed by 8 bases and 12 bases, with 20 bases remaining between them. The CDR3 DNA reads TGTGCCAGCCTTGGCGACAGGCTGAAGGGGCAGTTCTTC. Protein: CASLGDRLKGQFF.

This clone showed up just a few times. This rearrangement joins TRBV7-9 to TRBJ2-7; D is ambiguous. CDR3 size: 13 residues. The germline CDR1 and CDR2 sequences are SEHNR and FQNEAQ (reference sequence). Trimming took off 3 bases at V and 2 bases at J, with 8 bases between the two ends. The CDR3 region has the DNA TGTGCCAGCAGCTTTGGCAGCCCCTACGAGCAGTACTTC. Its translation is CASSFGSPYEQYF. The full variable domain, in which reference TRBV7-9 and TRBJ2-7 provide the parts outside the CDR3, is DTGVSQNPRHKITKRGQNVTFRCDPISEHNRLYWYRQTLGQGPEFLTYFQNEAQLEKSRLLSDRFSAERPKGSFSTLEIQRTEQGDSAMYLCASSFGSPYEQYFGPGTRLTVT.